This is a list of T cell receptor beta chains from one sample in a study of blood T cell repertoires in COVID-19. Libraries were prepared by immunoSEQ multiplex PCR; TCRdb keeps only in-frame clonotypes and omits some of them. The repertoire holds 85,000 to 110,000 clones, with roughly 87% as singletons. The sequencing input was peripheral blood. The receptors derive from a human donor in a cohort sampled during active COVID-19. Each CDR3 is given with its conserved first and last residue. Fields, in order: clone size, D gene, V gene, J gene, CDR3 DNA, CDR3 protein. D genes are given only for firm matches. Part of the rows lack a size; the others show once, few, many or a class for expanded clones.

size: -
D: -
V: TRBV7-9
J: TRBJ1-5
DNA: TGTGCCAGCAGCCCTGGGGGGGATCAGCCCCAGCATTTT
CDR3: CASSPGGDQPQHF

size: -
D: -
V: TRBV5-1
J: TRBJ1-2
DNA: TGCGCCAGCAGCCGCCTTAAAGCAGGGGAATCTTTTGGCTACACCTTC
CDR3: CASSRLKAGESFGYTF

size: -
D: TRBD1
V: TRBV18
J: TRBJ1-4
DNA: TGTGCCAGCTCACCATATCCGGGACAGGGTAATGAAAAACTGTTTTTT
CDR3: CASSPYPGQGNEKLFF

size: -
D: TRBD2
V: TRBV13
J: TRBJ2-7
DNA: TGTGCCAGCAGCTCGACTAGCGGGACAGGAGAGCAGTACTTC
CDR3: CASSSTSGTGEQYF

size: -
D: -
V: TRBV5-1
J: TRBJ2-1
DNA: TGCGCCAGCAGCTTGGAGGTAGGAGCCAACAATGAGCAGTTCTTC
CDR3: CASSLEVGANNEQFF

size: -
D: -
V: TRBV9
J: TRBJ1-5
DNA: TGTGCCAGCAGCGTTCCTCCGGGGGTTGTCTCGGAGCATTTT
CDR3: CASSVPPGVVSEHF

size: -
D: -
V: TRBV15
J: TRBJ2-1
DNA: TGTGCCACCAGCAGAGATCTTGCGGGACGGGGTGAGCAGTTCTTC
CDR3: CATSRDLAGRGEQFF

size: -
D: -
V: TRBV28
J: TRBJ2-5
DNA: TGTGCCAGCAGTTTCAGTTACAGGCAAGAGACCCAGTACTTC
CDR3: CASSFSYRQETQYF

size: once
D: -
V: TRBV11-3
J: TRBJ2-3
DNA: TGTGCCAGCAGCTTAGGAGGGCTCAGCACAGATACGCAGTATTTT
CDR3: CASSLGGLSTDTQYF

size: -
D: -
V: TRBV19
J: TRBJ2-2
DNA: TGTGCCAGTAATCAGGGATTAAACACCGGGGAGCTGTTTTTT
CDR3: CASNQGLNTGELFF

size: -
D: -
V: TRBV28
J: TRBJ1-5
DNA: TGTGCCAGCGGTCGGCCCTTTCAGGGCAATCAGCCCCAGCATTTT
CDR3: CASGRPFQGNQPQHF

size: -
D: TRBD2
V: TRBV7-9
J: TRBJ2-7
DNA: TGTGCCAGCAGCTTTAGGACTAGCGGACCCTACGAGCAGTACTTC
CDR3: CASSFRTSGPYEQYF

size: -
D: -
V: TRBV5-4
J: TRBJ1-1
DNA: TGTGCCAGCAGCTTGGGGGGCCGGCCAAGGGAAACTGAAGCTTTCTTT
CDR3: CASSLGGRPRETEAFF

size: few
D: -
V: TRBV6-2/TRBV6-3
J: TRBJ1-1
DNA: TGTGCCAGCAGTTACGCCTCCCGGAGCGAAGCTTTCTTT
CDR3: CASSYASRSEAFF

size: -
D: TRBD1
V: TRBV13
J: TRBJ2-6
DNA: TGTGCCAGCAGCTTAAGGGGACAGGGGAGTTATTCCTCTGGGGCCAACGTCCTGACTTTC
CDR3: CASSLRGQGSYSSGANVLTF

size: -
D: -
V: TRBV7-9
J: TRBJ2-1
DNA: TGTGCCAGCAGCGGAGGGTCCGAATTGCAGTTCTTC
CDR3: CASSGGSELQFF

size: -
D: -
V: TRBV7-8
J: TRBJ2-7
DNA: TGTGCCAGCAGCACCCCCGGGGGTCGCTACGAGCAGTACTTC
CDR3: CASSTPGGRYEQYF

size: -
D: TRBD1
V: TRBV5-6
J: TRBJ1-2
DNA: TGTGCCAGCAGCTACCCCCGGACAGGGGGCGCCTATGGCTACACCTTC
CDR3: CASSYPRTGGAYGYTF

size: -
D: -
V: TRBV9
J: TRBJ2-1
DNA: TGTGCCAGCAGCGTAGCAGTTACCTACAATGAGCAGTTCTTC
CDR3: CASSVAVTYNEQFF

size: -
D: -
V: TRBV7-3
J: TRBJ2-1
DNA: TGTGCCAGCAGTGCAGACTCCTACAATGAGCAGTTCTTC
CDR3: CASSADSYNEQFF